Below, one TCR beta chain is given with its context. Only in-frame clones appear in the TCRdb table, and some are missing; sequencing was by immunoSEQ multiplex PCR. The sample consists of around 500,000 clones, 79% of them appearing once. The germline V gene encodes CDR1 SGHVS and CDR2 FQNEAQ. The CDR3 spans 16 residues. After removal of 5 bases from V and 2 bases from J, the junction contained 10 bases not matched to a gene. This specimen comes from a study of shared clonotypes between healthy human individuals. This sequence was found in a woman aged 35 to 49 in good health. Some clones in this sample may be carry-over from other donors' samples. Specimen: PBMCs. The chain employs TRBV7-8 and TRBJ2-3; TRBD2 aligns across 7 bases. CDR3 residues: CASSHSLAEPTDTQYF. CDR3 DNA: TGTGCCAGCAGCCACTCGCTAGCGGAACCCACAGATACGCAGTATTTT.